One sample yielded the 20 T cell receptor beta chains listed below, sequenced in a study of response to subunit inactivated influenza vaccine. A single record per CDR3 protein comes from TCRdb applying MiXCR to the RT-PCR reads. The table has about 480,000 distinct CDR3 sequences, approximately 13% seen once. Sequences were derived from PBMCs from blood, sampled more than 35 days after vaccination. These receptors originate from a man in his fifties or sixties who received an inactivated influenza vaccine.

This clonotype appeared a few times. V and J are TRBV28 and TRBJ2-7; 7 nucleotides align to TRBD2. The CDR3 consists of 13 residues. V was pared by 7 bases and J by 2 bases, with 5 bases of the junction left unmatched. Germline CDR1 and CDR2: MDHEN and SYDVKM. For the CDR3, the DNA is TGTGCCAGCACTACTAGCGTGACCTACGAGCAGTACTTC. Amino acid sequence: CASTTSVTYEQYF.

At least ten counts were recorded for this clonotype. The chain uses TRBV12-5 and TRBJ2-5; D not resolved. CDR1 and CDR2 (germline): LGHNT, FRNRAP. V was clipped by 1 base and J by 5 bases, with 17 bases between them. There are 16 residues in the CDR3. The CDR3 region is CASGLGHPGMGETQYF. CDR3 DNA sequence: TGTGCTAGTGGTTTGGGCCACCCCGGTATGGGCGAGACCCAGTACTTC. Filled out from reference TRBV12-5 and TRBJ2-5, the complete variable domain reads DARVTQTPRHKVTEMGQEVTMRCQPILGHNTVFWYRQTMMQGLELLAYFRNRAPLDDSGMPKDRFSAEMPDATLATLKIQPSEPRDSAVYFCASGLGHPGMGETQYFGPGTRLLVL.

In its sample, this clonotype was seen a few times. In DNA form, the CDR3 reads TGTGCCAGCAGTTTATCTGTGGGGCTGATCAACACCGGGGAGCTGTTTTTT. Translated, it gives CASSLSVGLINTGELFF. V usage is TRBV12-3 or TRBV12-4 and J usage is TRBJ2-2; maybe TRBD1 (5 bases). The CDR3 consists of 17 residues. V was clipped by 2 bases and J by 2 bases, with 15 bases between them.

This clonotype was observed a handful of times. V usage is TRBV7-9 and J usage is TRBJ1-2; TRBD1 is a possible D gene (5 bases). The CDR3 consists of 13 residues. Trimming stripped 4 bases from V and 9 bases from J, with 15 bases between. CDR1 is SEHNR, CDR2 FQNEAQ, per germline (reference sequence). The CDR3 region is CASSYRDGFSYTF. The CDR3 DNA follows: TGTGCCAGCAGCTACCGGGACGGCTTTAGCTACACCTTC.

The chain uses TRBV6-5 and TRBJ2-7; D gene uncertain. CDR1 is MNHEY, CDR2 SVGAGI, per germline. The CDR3 is 14 amino acids. The V end was cut by 0 bases, the J end by 3 bases, with 9 bases between. The CDR3 loop reads CASSYSPRNYEQYF. In DNA, the CDR3 is TGTGCCAGCAGTTACTCGCCCAGAAACTACGAGCAGTACTTC.

There are a few counts of this clonotype. The genes are TRBV4-2 and TRBJ2-7, with 10 bases matching TRBD2. The CDR3 is 15 residues long. V gave up 2 bases and J gave up 6 bases; unmatched junction bases: 7. CDR1 and CDR2 (germline): LGHNA, YNFKEQ. This CDR3 is CASSQPSGSNFEQYF. The CDR3 region has the DNA TGTGCCAGCAGCCAACCTAGCGGGAGTAATTTCGAGCAGTACTTC.

This clonotype was observed a handful of times. The rearrangement links TRBV12-3 or TRBV12-4 to TRBJ2-5; D is undetermined. Trimming took off 3 bases at V and 4 bases at J, with 12 bases between the two ends. The CDR3 sequence is 14 residues long. CDR3 region: CASSFGLDGETQYF. As DNA, the CDR3 is TGTGCCAGCAGTTTTGGGCTAGATGGAGAGACCCAGTACTTC.

The chain employs TRBV11-2 and TRBJ2-3; 8 bases are shared with TRBD2. After removal of 0 bases from V and 4 bases from J, the junction contained 6 bases not matched to a gene. The germline gives CDR1 SGHAT, CDR2 FQNNGV. The CDR3 is 16 amino acids. The CDR3 DNA follows: TGTGCCAGCAGCTTAGATGGCAGCGGGAGATCAGATACGCAGTATTTT. The encoded protein is CASSLDGSGRSDTQYF. The complete variable domain, with remaining parts taken from reference TRBV11-2 and TRBJ2-3, reads EAGVAQSPRYKIIEKRQSVAFWCNPISGHATLYWYQQILGQGPKLLIQFQNNGVVDDSQLPKDRFSAERLKGVDSTLKIQPAKLEDSAVYLCASSLDGSGRSDTQYFGPGTRLTVL.

This clonotype has only a few counts. The rearrangement joins TRBV4-1 to TRBJ1-5; D unclear. Germline loops: CDR1 MGHRA, CDR2 YSYEKL. Trimming took off 0 bases at V and 7 bases at J, with 13 bases between the two ends. The CDR3 length is 15 residues. CDR3 protein: CASSQDGAGRQPQHF. The CDR3 bases are TGCGCCAGCAGCCAAGATGGAGCGGGTAGGCAGCCCCAGCATTTT.

This rearrangement joins TRBV5-6 to TRBJ2-2; perhaps D is TRBD1 or TRBD2 (5 bases each). The CDR3 length is 16 residues. Trimming removed 4 bases from V and 8 bases from J, with 21 bases in between. From germline, CDR1 is SGHDT and CDR2 YYEEEE. CDR3 sequence (DNA): TGTGCCAGCAGCCCCCGGCCGGGACCCTTTTTGGGGGAGCTGTTTTTT. It is translated as CASSPRPGPFLGELFF.

In regard to this clonotype: The junction differs from germline at one of its ends, possibly a read error. The V call is TRBV20-1, the J call TRBJ2-2; 7 positions agree with TRBD2. This CDR3 contains 13 residues. The germline gives CDR1 DFQATT, CDR2 SNEGSKA (reference sequence). Written as DNA, the CDR3 is TGCAGGGCTAGCGGCGCGAACACCGGGGAGCTGTTTTTT. Translated: CRASGANTGELFF.

This chain connects TRBV20-1 to TRBJ1-2, with no clear D. The germline V gene has CDR1 DFQATT and CDR2 SNEGSKA (reference sequence). The CDR3 length is 13 residues. V shed 3 bases and J shed 1 base, with 9 bases lying between them. The CDR3 protein is CSASFRFNYGYTF. As DNA, the CDR3 is TGCAGTGCTAGCTTCAGATTTAACTATGGCTACACCTTC.

The chain recombines TRBV20-1 with TRBJ2-1; 15 nucleotides match TRBD2. Trimming removed 1 base from V and 0 bases from J; junction bases left unmatched: 1. This CDR3 comprises 17 residues. CDR1 DFQATT and CDR2 SNEGSKA come from the germline V gene (reference sequence). CDR3 nucleotide sequence: TGCAGTGCTAGAGGGACTAGCGGGGGGGCCTCCTACAATGAGCAGTTCTTC. Protein product: CSARGTSGGASYNEQFF.

V is TRBV5-1 and J is TRBJ2-7; D remains unclear. V lost 4 bases, J lost 0 bases, and 14 bases lay in between. This CDR3 spans 15 amino acids. Germline lookup yields CDR1 SGHRS and CDR2 YFSETQ. This chain's CDR3 is CASSPLWADSYEQYF. The CDR3 DNA sequence: TGCGCCAGCAGCCCGCTTTGGGCAGACTCCTACGAGCAGTACTTC.

This clonotype was observed a few times. The chain couples TRBV4-2 to TRBJ2-7, with D perhaps matching TRBD2 (5 bases). Trimming pared 6 bases from V and 7 bases from J, leaving 19 bases between. The CDR3 consists of 14 residues. Germline V gene lookup returns CDR1 LGHNA and CDR2 YNFKEQ. The CDR3 loop reads CASRPSSPYEEQYF. The DNA of the CDR3 is TGTGCCAGCAGGCCTAGCAGCCCCTACGAGGAGCAGTACTTC.

In its sample, this clonotype was seen many times. This chain links TRBV6-1 with TRBJ1-2; a weak D match, TRBD1 (5 bases). The CDR3 has 15 amino acids. The germline V and J ends were trimmed by 6 bases and 2 bases, with 16 bases remaining between them. Germline CDR1 reads MNHNS; CDR2 reads SASEGT. The CDR3 DNA reads as TGTGCCAGCAGCCCCCCAGGCAGGGCGAACTATGGCTACACCTTC. It specifies CASSPPGRANYGYTF.

The chain has TRBV29-1 and TRBJ2-5, with a tentative D call TRBD1 (6 bases). The V and J ends lost 8 bases and 5 bases respectively, with 12 bases between them. The germline CDR1 and CDR2 sequences are SQVTM and ANQGSEA. This CDR3 comprises 11 residues. Written as DNA, the CDR3 is TGCAGCTTCCCCAGGGGTGAGACCCAGTACTTC. Translating it yields CSFPRGETQYF. Using reference TRBV29-1 and TRBJ2-5 for the parts outside the CDR3, the full variable domain is SAVISQKPSRDICQRGTSLTIQCQVDSQVTMMFWYRQQPGQSLTLIATANQGSEATYESGFVIDKFPISRPNLTFSTLTVSNMSPEDSSIYLCSFPRGETQYFGPGTRLLVL.

The chain uses TRBV20-1 and TRBJ2-1, with TRBD2 matching 7 bases. Losses at the gene ends were 3 bases for V and 6 bases for J; bases not matched to a gene: 14. Germline V gene sequence: CDR1 DFQATT, CDR2 SNEGSKA (reference sequence). The CDR3 length is 16 residues. CDR3 amino acids: CSARESSGSPLNEQFF. In DNA, the CDR3 is TGCAGTGCTAGGGAATCTAGCGGAAGCCCCCTCAATGAGCAGTTCTTC.

For this clonotype: Just one base apart from a much larger clone, this may be a read error. V and J are TRBV4-2 and TRBJ2-3; D unresolved. The CDR3 is made up of 15 amino acids. V was clipped by 0 bases and J by 4 bases, with 11 bases between them. Germline V lookup: CDR1 LGHNA, CDR2 YNFKEQ. The CDR3 protein is CASSQEGNWSDTQYF. For the CDR3, the DNA is TGTGCCAGCAGCCAAGAGGGTAATTGGTCAGATACGCAGTATTTT.

This clonotype appeared many times. The V and J genes are TRBV20-1 and TRBJ1-5; D not resolved. The CDR3 is 12 residues long. V lost 0 bases and J 0 bases, leaving 0 bases between the germline ends. Per the germline V gene, CDR1 is DFQATT and CDR2 is SNEGSKA (reference sequence). The CDR3 coding sequence is TGCAGTGCTAGAGATAGCAATCAGCCCCAGCATTTT. Encoded protein: CSARDSNQPQHF.